The clone carrying this T cell receptor (beta chain) was counted a single time. These data come from a study of blood T cell repertoires in COVID-19. Study summary: The United States, Italy and Spain were the sources of the acute and convalescent COVID-19 samples. From T cells, B-cell-depleted T cells, or PBMCs came the material, which was cDNA or gDNA.

Method: immunoSEQ multiplex PCR; TCRdb's copy keeps in-frame clones and lacks some. The sample shows around 470,000 clones, less than 95% of them seen only once. The CDR3 totals 15 residues. Trimming stripped 6 bases from V and 4 bases from J, with 18 bases between. The germline gives CDR1 SNHLY, CDR2 FYNNEI. Recovery among Cohort 3 donors was established by two negative PCRs, clearance, or symptom resolution. The genes are TRBV2 and TRBJ1-1; D uncertain. The receptor was derived from a man aged 18 to 35 who had recovered from COVID-19. Sequencing was performed on PBMCs or T cells enriched from blood (not recorded which). The CDR3: CASSLGPAGSTEAFF. CDR3 DNA sequence: TGTGCCAGCAGCCTCGGACCGGCCGGGAGCACTGAAGCTTTCTTT.